This T cell receptor beta chain came from a study of molecular identifiers for immune sequencing clone quantification. TCRdb re-analysed the PCR reads in MiXCR, keeping a single row per CDR3 protein. The sample gives under 11,000 distinct CDR3 sequences, 20% to 25% of which show up once; 1.5% is in the top ten. This clonotype is labeled medium-sized. This sequence originates from a human donor in good health. Some libraries in this study had Jurkat cell RNA spiked in. Sequencing was done on a sample of naive CD8+ T cells from blood, with Jurkat cell RNA spiked in. The subset here: FACS-sorted CD8+CD4-CCR7+CD45RA+ naive T cells.

CDR3 DNA: TGTGCCAGCAGGCAAGAGGCAGGAGGGCAGTACTTC. Translation gives CASRQEAGGQYF. The chain employs TRBV25-1 and TRBJ2-7; possible D gene TRBD2, 5 bases. Trimming removed 6 bases from V and 9 bases from J, with 15 bases in between. CDR1 and CDR2 from the germline V gene are MGHDK and SYGVNS. The CDR3 is made up of 12 amino acids.